What follows describes a single T cell receptor beta chain. This sample is drawn from a study of control samples from healthy donors and cancer patients. The CDR3 length is 16 residues. Germline V gene sequence: CDR1 LNHDA, CDR2 SQIVND (reference sequence). V was clipped by 1 base and J by 4 bases, with 13 bases between them. This table comes from immunoSEQ multiplex PCR, and its TCRdb copy is limited to in-frame clones, with some not included. The top ten clones hold approximately 1.4% of a sample with tens of thousands of clones, around 90% of them seen once. Input material: PBMCs. The receptor was isolated from a middle-aged man with colorectal cancer. This rearrangement joins TRBV19 to TRBJ2-2; D ambiguous. For the CDR3, the DNA is TGTGCCAGTAGTATAGTCCCCCAGTCCTCCACCGGGGAGCTGTTTTTT. It specifies CASSIVPQSSTGELFF.